This T cell receptor (beta chain) was observed in a study of CD8 T cells in Susac syndrome (dated by TCRdb to between 2018 and 2020). Looking at the study overall: Repertoire sequencing was used to test whether CD8+ T cell activation and differentiation in Susac syndrome was antigen driven. CD8+ T cell repertoire clonality was compared between about a dozen healthy donors, approximately 14 Susac syndrome patients and some 15 multiple sclerosis patients.

High-throughput TCR beta sequencing profiled peripheral blood CD8+ and CD4+ T cells from healthy donors, Susac syndrome patients and multiple sclerosis patients. Healthy donors were age- and sex-matched controls. Bulk CD8+ and CD4+ T cells were purified by magnetic negative isolation, while CD8+ TEMRA cells were enriched using FACS. Blood was collected in EDTA tubes and processed within 24 hours, with PBMCs isolated through density gradient centrifugation. PBMCs destined for TCR sequencing were cryopreserved in liquid nitrogen and later thawed in a 37 °C water bath. A purity of at least 90% was achieved for sorted or isolated CD4+, CD8+ and CD8+ TEMRA cells. RNA was extracted using the RNeasy kit, and about 0.45 to 1 ug of the RNA was reverse transcribed with random hexamers. The immunoSEQ multiplex PCR assay, which covers 54 Vbeta and 13 Jbeta segments, was used to amplify TCR beta CDR3 regions. To correct PCR amplification bias, a synthetic template baseline was used for both primer optimization and computational correction. From the authors' description of their analysis: Reads were annotated to V, D and J genes according to IMGT and were analyzed with immunoSEQ Analyzer, with only productive sequences retained. Clonality was computed as one minus Shannon entropy normalized by log2 of the number of productive unique sequences. For each patient and control, public and private clones were evaluated among the 100 most prevalent clones. A clone was defined as Susac-specific if it was absent from the healthy and MS cohorts, from 1052 published viral clones and from other ImmuneACCESS disease sequences. The public reads were reprocessed in TCRdb via fastp at Q25 and MiXCR, keeping in-frame beta chains. Every entry covers one CDR3 protein and lists the most common genes and DNA from its rows. The authors' filters were not applied to this entry. The table for this sample lists some 95,000 distinct CDR3 sequences; approximately 92% of them were counted only once. Around 0.3% of the sample is taken by the ten largest.

What the work shows at the level of the full study, not this receptor alone: The number of individuals in the TCR sequencing and HLA analysis was acknowledged as relatively small.

This clonotype was seen a single time. The antigen it recognizes is unknown. Base qualities were left out, and no much larger clone turns up one base away. A single read constitutes weak evidence. CDR1 and CDR2 (PRHDT, FYEKMQ) derive from the germline V gene (reference sequence). Spanning cysteine to phenylalanine, the CDR3 consists of 14 amino acids. Just the 42-base CDR3 DNA is kept, in frame starting at base 1. Unmatched junction bases come to 4, with V trimmed by 3 bases and J by 3 bases. What was sequenced was CD8+ T cells from PBMCs. The chain couples TRBV13 to TRBJ2-7, and TRBD1 aligns with 8 junction nucleotides. This sequence originates from a human donor in good health. The CDR3 corresponds to CASSFGQGDYEQYF. The DNA reads as follows: TGTGCCAGCAGCTTCGGACAGGGCGACTACGAGCAGTACTTC.